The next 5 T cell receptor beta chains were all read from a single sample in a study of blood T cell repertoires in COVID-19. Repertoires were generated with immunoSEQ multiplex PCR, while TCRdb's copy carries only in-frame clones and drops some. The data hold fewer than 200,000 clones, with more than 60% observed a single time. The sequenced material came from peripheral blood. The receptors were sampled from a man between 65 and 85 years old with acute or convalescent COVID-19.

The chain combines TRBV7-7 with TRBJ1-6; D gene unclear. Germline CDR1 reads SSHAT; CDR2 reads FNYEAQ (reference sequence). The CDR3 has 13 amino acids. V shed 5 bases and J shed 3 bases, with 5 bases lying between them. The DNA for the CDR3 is TGTGCCAGCAGCCCAGACTATAATTCACCCCTCCACTTT. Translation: CASSPDYNSPLHF.

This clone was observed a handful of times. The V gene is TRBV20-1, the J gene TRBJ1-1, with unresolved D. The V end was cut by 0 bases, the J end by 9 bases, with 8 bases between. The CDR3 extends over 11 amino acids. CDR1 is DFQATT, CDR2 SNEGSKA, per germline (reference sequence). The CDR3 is CSARDGLKAFF. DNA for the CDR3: TGCAGTGCTAGAGACGGTCTGAAAGCTTTCTTT.

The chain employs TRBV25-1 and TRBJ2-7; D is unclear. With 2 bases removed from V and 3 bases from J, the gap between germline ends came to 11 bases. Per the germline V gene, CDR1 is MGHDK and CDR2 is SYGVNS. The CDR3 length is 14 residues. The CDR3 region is CASSEGYSHYEQYF. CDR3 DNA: TGTGCCAGCAGTGAAGGTTACAGCCACTACGAGCAGTACTTC.

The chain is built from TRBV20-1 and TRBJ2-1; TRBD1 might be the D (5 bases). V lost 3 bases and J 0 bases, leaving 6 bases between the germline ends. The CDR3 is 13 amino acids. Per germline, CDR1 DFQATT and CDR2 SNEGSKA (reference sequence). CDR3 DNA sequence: TGCAGTGCTAGTACAGGCTCCTACAATGAGCAGTTCTTC. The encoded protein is CSASTGSYNEQFF.

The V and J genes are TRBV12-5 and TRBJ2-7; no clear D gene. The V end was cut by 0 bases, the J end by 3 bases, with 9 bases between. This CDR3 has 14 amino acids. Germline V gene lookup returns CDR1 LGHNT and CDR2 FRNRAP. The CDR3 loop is CASGLVPNLYEQYF. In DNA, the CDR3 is TGTGCTAGTGGTTTGGTACCTAATCTCTACGAGCAGTACTTC.